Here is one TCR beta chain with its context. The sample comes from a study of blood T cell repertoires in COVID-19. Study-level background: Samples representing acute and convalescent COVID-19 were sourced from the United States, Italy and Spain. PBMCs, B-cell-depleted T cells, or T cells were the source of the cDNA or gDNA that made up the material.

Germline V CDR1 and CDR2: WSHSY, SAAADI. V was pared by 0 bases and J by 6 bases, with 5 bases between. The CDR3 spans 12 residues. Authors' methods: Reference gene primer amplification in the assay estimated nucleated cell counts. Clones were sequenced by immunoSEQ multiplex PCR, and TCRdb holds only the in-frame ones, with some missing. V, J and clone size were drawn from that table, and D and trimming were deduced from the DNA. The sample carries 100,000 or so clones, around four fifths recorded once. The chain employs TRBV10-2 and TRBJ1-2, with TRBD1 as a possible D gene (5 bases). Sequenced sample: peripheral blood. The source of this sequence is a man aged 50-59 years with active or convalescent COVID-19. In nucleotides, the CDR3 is TGCGCCAGCAGTGAGTCAGGGGATGGCTACACCTTC. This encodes CASSESGDGYTF.